The 11 T cell receptor beta chains given below trace back to one sample, sequenced in a study of PD-1 blockade in classical Hodgkin lymphoma. Brentuximab vedotin exposure varied, and every patient relapsed after autologous stem cell transplantation. Using immunoSEQ multiplex PCR, the repertoire was profiled, and TCRdb retains in-frame clones only, with some absent. The sample lists some 41,000 clones, around 88% occurring once. The input for sequencing was peripheral blood mononuclear cells (PBMCs), taken before the second cycle of nivolumab. The origin of the receptors is a human donor with classical Hodgkin lymphoma.

The chain employs TRBV5-1 and TRBJ1-2, with no clear D. The CDR3 totals 13 residues. Germline values: CDR1 SGHRS, CDR2 YFSETQ. With 1 base removed from V and 8 bases from J, the gap between germline ends came to 12 bases. The DNA of the CDR3 is TGCGCCAGCAGCTTGTCTTTGGATTACGGCTACACCTTC. This sequence encodes CASSLSLDYGYTF.

This sequence joins TRBV6-1 and TRBJ1-1; D uncertain. Trimming left V 11 bases short and J 8 bases short, with 24 bases between. Germline V CDR1 and CDR2: MNHNS, SASEGT. This CDR3 has 14 residues. The CDR3 protein is CALSSAIPVSEAFF. The CDR3, as DNA: TGTGCCCTAAGTTCCGCCATCCCAGTCTCAGAAGCTTTCTTT.

The J gene is TRBJ2-5, the V gene TRBV5-6, with D maybe TRBD1 (6 bases). CDR1 is SGHDT and CDR2 is YYEEEE in the germline V gene. The ends were cut back, 5 bases at V and 5 bases at J, with 16 bases in the middle. The CDR3 is 14 amino acids. CDR3 sequence: CASSNRVLRETQYF. CDR3 nucleotide sequence: TGTGCCAGCAGTAACAGGGTCTTGAGGGAGACCCAGTACTTC.

V gene TRBV7-2 combines with J gene TRBJ1-5, with 12 bases lining up with TRBD1. Germline CDR1 reads SGHTA; CDR2 reads FQGNSA. J was trimmed by 6 bases and V by 4 bases; bases with no gene match: 7. This CDR3 has 16 residues. In nucleotides, the CDR3 is TGTGCCAGCAGCTCCTGGGACAGGGGGCAGGGTCAGCCCCAGCATTTT. Its protein is CASSSWDRGQGQPQHF.

The chain couples TRBV13 to TRBJ2-7; TRBD2 might be the D (7 bases). Germline V gene data show CDR1 as PRHDT and CDR2 as FYEKMQ (reference sequence). CDR3 length: 16 amino acids. Trimming took off 0 bases at V and 0 bases at J, with 12 bases between the two ends. CDR3 sequence (DNA): TGTGCCAGCAGCTTAGGTACGGGGGGCTACTCCTACGAGCAGTACTTC. It specifies CASSLGTGGYSYEQYF.

The chain joins TRBV10-3 to TRBJ2-7, with TRBD2 matching 12 bases. The CDR3 totals 16 residues. V gave up 3 bases and J gave up 7 bases; unmatched junction bases: 10. CDR1 and CDR2 (germline): ENHRY, SYGVKD. The CDR3 bases are TGTGCCATCAGTGAAATTGGACTAGCGGGAAGGGGGGAGCAGTACTTC. Protein sequence: CAISEIGLAGRGEQYF.

The chain is built from TRBV19 and TRBJ2-7, with TRBD1 identical over 7 bases. CDR3 size: 13 residues. Per the germline V gene, CDR1 is LNHDA and CDR2 is SQIVND (reference sequence). The trim removed 4 bases at V and 3 bases at J, leaving 3 bases unmatched. The CDR3 nucleotides are TGTGCCAGTAGTAACAGGGGAAACTACGAGCAGTACTTC. This codes for CASSNRGNYEQYF.

This chain connects TRBV11-2 to TRBJ2-7; perhaps TRBD2 as D (7 bases). Trimming cost V 0 bases and J 3 bases, with 18 bases left between them. Germline V gene lookup returns CDR1 SGHAT and CDR2 FQNNGV. The CDR3 consists of 17 residues. CDR3 sequence reads: CASSLDGGGRPNYEQYF. CDR3 coding DNA: TGTGCCAGCAGCTTAGATGGGGGGGGCAGGCCCAACTACGAGCAGTACTTC. Together with reference TRBV11-2 and TRBJ2-7, the CDR3 gives the full variable domain: EAGVAQSPRYKIIEKRQSVAFWCNPISGHATLYWYQQILGQGPKLLIQFQNNGVVDDSQLPKDRFSAERLKGVDSTLKIQPAKLEDSAVYLCASSLDGGGRPNYEQYFGPGTRLTVT.

The rearrangement links TRBV13 to TRBJ1-2; D not resolved. Germline V CDR1 and CDR2: PRHDT, FYEKMQ (reference sequence). This CDR3 has 13 amino acids. V was clipped by 0 bases and J by 0 bases, with 2 bases between them. CDR3 nucleotides: TGTGCCAGCAGCTTAGGTCCTAACTATGGCTACACCTTC. Encoded protein: CASSLGPNYGYTF.

This chain uses TRBV6-6 with TRBJ2-7; 9 bases align to TRBD1. After removal of 8 bases from V and 1 base from J, the junction contained 6 bases not matched to a gene. Per the germline V gene, CDR1 is MNHNY and CDR2 is SVGAGI (reference sequence). This CDR3 is 14 amino acids long. CDR3 DNA sequence: TGTGCCAGCGGAGGGACAGGGATTTCCTACGAGCAGTACTTC. Its translation: CASGGTGISYEQYF.

The chain combines TRBV5-6 with TRBJ1-4; D not certain. V shed 2 bases and J shed 5 bases, with 13 bases lying between them. In germline, CDR1 is SGHDT, CDR2 YYEEEE. CDR3 length: 15 residues. This chain's CDR3 is CASSFLRGKNEKLFF. As DNA, the CDR3 is TGTGCCAGCAGCTTTCTCCGGGGAAAGAATGAAAAACTGTTTTTT.